The rows below give T cell receptor beta chains drawn from one sample of a study of early T cells in non-severe SARS-CoV-2 infection. TCRdb ran MiXCR on the 5' RACE reads and lists one entry per CDR3 protein. The repertoire has around 61,000 distinct CDR3 sequences, approximately 11% of them found once; the top ten carry over 1.5%. The sequencing input was whole blood. The receptors originated from an adult who was a healthcare worker with PCR-confirmed SARS-CoV-2 infection or an uninfected control (not recorded which). CDR3s include the opening cysteine and the closing phenylalanine or tryptophan. D genes are given only for firm matches. The size of a clone is reported for some rows only, either as once, few or many, or as a class for expanded clones.

cdr3_length: 14
j_call: TRBJ1-1
v_call: TRBV10-3
d_call: NA
clone_size: NA
cdr3_nt: TGTGCCATCAGGGCAGGGACGGGGAACACTGAAGCTTTCTTT
cdr3_aa: CAIRAGTGNTEAFF

cdr3_length: 16
j_call: TRBJ2-5
v_call: TRBV19
d_call: NA
clone_size: NA
cdr3_nt: TGTGCCAGTAGGAATCGGGGGGCGGGGCCGAGGGGGACCCAGTACTTC
cdr3_aa: CASRNRGAGPRGTQYF

cdr3_length: 15
j_call: TRBJ2-1
v_call: TRBV5-1
d_call: TRBD2
clone_size: many
cdr3_nt: TGCGCCAGCAGGGATAGCGGGGGGGCCGTAGATGAGCAGTTCTTC
cdr3_aa: CASRDSGGAVDEQFF

cdr3_length: 15
j_call: TRBJ2-1
v_call: TRBV6-4
d_call: TRBD2
clone_size: many
cdr3_nt: TGTGCCAGCAGTGACACTAGCGGGGGGTTCCATGAGCAGTTCTTC
cdr3_aa: CASSDTSGGFHEQFF

cdr3_length: 16
j_call: TRBJ1-1
v_call: TRBV4-3
d_call: NA
clone_size: NA
cdr3_nt: TGCGCCAGCAGCCAAGAAGGCACGCGGTCGGGGGGAGAAGCTTTCTTT
cdr3_aa: CASSQEGTRSGGEAFF

cdr3_length: 16
j_call: TRBJ2-7
v_call: TRBV7-6
d_call: NA
clone_size: many
cdr3_nt: TGTGCCAGCAGCTTAGCCCAGGACAGTCGGCACCGCGAGCAGTACTTC
cdr3_aa: CASSLAQDSRHREQYF

cdr3_length: 15
j_call: TRBJ2-5
v_call: TRBV10-2
d_call: TRBD1
clone_size: once
cdr3_nt: TGCGCCAGCAGTGATTTGGACAGGGATCAGGAGACCCAGTACTTC
cdr3_aa: CASSDLDRDQETQYF

cdr3_length: 14
j_call: TRBJ1-5
v_call: TRBV19
d_call: NA
clone_size: many
cdr3_nt: TGTGCCAGTAGTATTGCGGGGGGCAATCAGCCCCAGCATTTT
cdr3_aa: CASSIAGGNQPQHF

cdr3_length: 14
j_call: TRBJ1-1
v_call: TRBV6-2/TRBV6-3
d_call: TRBD1
clone_size: NA
cdr3_nt: TGTGCCAGCAGTTACGGGACAGGAATGTCTGAAGCTTTCTTT
cdr3_aa: CASSYGTGMSEAFF

cdr3_length: 14
j_call: TRBJ1-1
v_call: TRBV25-1
d_call: NA
clone_size: once
cdr3_nt: TGTGCCAGCAGTGATCGGACGTGGGACACTGAAGCTTTCTTT
cdr3_aa: CASSDRTWDTEAFF

cdr3_length: 14
j_call: TRBJ1-5
v_call: TRBV12-3/TRBV12-4
d_call: TRBD1
clone_size: many
cdr3_nt: TGTGCCAGCACTACCGGGACAGGCAATCAGCCCCAGCATTTT
cdr3_aa: CASTTGTGNQPQHF

cdr3_length: 15
j_call: TRBJ2-1
v_call: TRBV2
d_call: TRBD2
clone_size: many
cdr3_nt: TGTGCCAGCCGCATGACGAGCGGGGTCTACAATGAGCAGTTCTTC
cdr3_aa: CASRMTSGVYNEQFF

cdr3_length: 16
j_call: TRBJ1-4
v_call: TRBV11-2
d_call: NA
clone_size: many
cdr3_nt: TGTGCCAGCAGCGTTGGACTTCGGACCGCTAATGAAAAACTGTTTTTT
cdr3_aa: CASSVGLRTANEKLFF

cdr3_length: 14
j_call: TRBJ2-3
v_call: TRBV3-1
d_call: NA
clone_size: few
cdr3_nt: TGTGCCAGCAGTCTTTTCCCCGTCACAGATACGCAGTATTTT
cdr3_aa: CASSLFPVTDTQYF

cdr3_length: 13
j_call: TRBJ1-1
v_call: TRBV10-3
d_call: TRBD1
clone_size: NA
cdr3_nt: TGTGCCATCACGTGGGACACAGGGGAGAGGGCTTTCTTT
cdr3_aa: CAITWDTGERAFF

cdr3_length: 20
j_call: TRBJ2-3
v_call: TRBV10-3
d_call: NA
clone_size: few
cdr3_nt: TGTGCCATCAGTGAGCCCCAAAGGACGGGAATTGGTGCTAGCACAGATACGCAGTATTTT
cdr3_aa: CAISEPQRTGIGASTDTQYF

cdr3_length: 15
j_call: TRBJ2-2
v_call: TRBV3-1
d_call: NA
clone_size: few
cdr3_nt: TGTGCCAGCAGCCGGACAAGGTTGAACACCGGGGAGCTGTTTTTT
cdr3_aa: CASSRTRLNTGELFF

cdr3_length: 11
j_call: TRBJ1-1
v_call: TRBV30
d_call: NA
clone_size: many
cdr3_nt: TGTGCCTGGAGCCGAGGGACTGAAGCTTTCTTT
cdr3_aa: CAWSRGTEAFF

cdr3_length: 15
j_call: TRBJ1-5
v_call: TRBV2
d_call: NA
clone_size: many
cdr3_nt: TGTGCCAGCACGGCTAGTCGGGGGACATATCAGCCCCAGCATTTT
cdr3_aa: CASTASRGTYQPQHF

cdr3_length: 14
j_call: TRBJ2-7
v_call: TRBV20-1
d_call: NA
clone_size: many
cdr3_nt: TGCAGTGCTAGAGATCTCCGGGGACCCTACGAGCAGTACTTC
cdr3_aa: CSARDLRGPYEQYF

cdr3_length: 15
j_call: TRBJ1-4
v_call: TRBV5-1
d_call: NA
clone_size: many
cdr3_nt: TGCGCCAGCAGCCACACAGGGACCCCTAATGAAAAACTGTTTTTT
cdr3_aa: CASSHTGTPNEKLFF

cdr3_length: 11
j_call: TRBJ1-2
v_call: TRBV29-1
d_call: NA
clone_size: few
cdr3_nt: TGCAGCGGCGAAATACTATATGGCTACACCTTC
cdr3_aa: CSGEILYGYTF

cdr3_length: 16
j_call: TRBJ2-3
v_call: TRBV19
d_call: TRBD1
clone_size: few
cdr3_nt: TGTGCCAGTAGGAGAAGGACAGGGGTTAGCACAGATACGCAGTATTTT
cdr3_aa: CASRRRTGVSTDTQYF

cdr3_length: 17
j_call: TRBJ1-2
v_call: TRBV28
d_call: TRBD1
clone_size: many
cdr3_nt: TGTGCCAGCAGTTTCATAATCCCCCGGACAGGGGACCGCGGCTACACCTTC
cdr3_aa: CASSFIIPRTGDRGYTF

cdr3_length: 15
j_call: TRBJ1-1
v_call: TRBV3-2
d_call: NA
clone_size: many
cdr3_nt: TGTGCCAGCAGCCAAGATTGGCGGGTGAACACTGAAGCTTTCTTT
cdr3_aa: CASSQDWRVNTEAFF

cdr3_length: 14
j_call: TRBJ2-1
v_call: TRBV7-9
d_call: TRBD2
clone_size: many
cdr3_nt: TGTGCCAGCGCAAGCGGGGGGGTCTACAATGAGCAGTTCTTC
cdr3_aa: CASASGGVYNEQFF

cdr3_length: 17
j_call: TRBJ2-5
v_call: TRBV7-2
d_call: TRBD2
clone_size: NA
cdr3_nt: TGTGCCAGCAGCTTAGCCGTTAGCGGGGGGGGACAAGAGACCCAGTACTTC
cdr3_aa: CASSLAVSGGGQETQYF

cdr3_length: 15
j_call: TRBJ2-1
v_call: TRBV2
d_call: NA
clone_size: few
cdr3_nt: TGTGCCAGCAGTGAATCGGCTAGCATTTTCAATGAGCAGTTCTTC
cdr3_aa: CASSESASIFNEQFF

cdr3_length: 17
j_call: TRBJ2-1
v_call: TRBV7-2
d_call: TRBD2
clone_size: many
cdr3_nt: TGTGCCAGCAGCTTAGCGCTAGGACTAGCCCGTCGAAATGAGCAGTTCTTC
cdr3_aa: CASSLALGLARRNEQFF

cdr3_length: 14
j_call: TRBJ2-3
v_call: TRBV11-2
d_call: TRBD1
clone_size: many
cdr3_nt: TGTGCCAGCAGCTTGACAGGGACGGCAGATACGCAGTATTTT
cdr3_aa: CASSLTGTADTQYF

cdr3_length: 17
j_call: TRBJ2-4
v_call: TRBV13
d_call: NA
clone_size: many
cdr3_nt: TGTGCCAGCAGCCCGAGAAGGGACGGTCTAGCCAAAAACATTCAGTACTTC
cdr3_aa: CASSPRRDGLAKNIQYF

cdr3_length: 15
j_call: TRBJ2-1
v_call: TRBV9
d_call: NA
clone_size: NA
cdr3_nt: TGTGCCAGCAGCGTAGGACAGCTAACCCACAATGAGCAGTTCTTC
cdr3_aa: CASSVGQLTHNEQFF

cdr3_length: 15
j_call: TRBJ2-3
v_call: TRBV7-9
d_call: TRBD2
clone_size: few
cdr3_nt: TGTGCCAGCAGCTCCCGCGGGGGTGGTGGAGATACGCAGTATTTT
cdr3_aa: CASSSRGGGGDTQYF

cdr3_length: 15
j_call: TRBJ2-3
v_call: TRBV20-1
d_call: TRBD2
clone_size: many
cdr3_nt: TGCAGTGGGGGGAGCTCTAGCGGTAGCACAGATACGCAGTATTTT
cdr3_aa: CSGGSSSGSTDTQYF

cdr3_length: 12
j_call: TRBJ2-5
v_call: TRBV10-3
d_call: NA
clone_size: many
cdr3_nt: TGTGCCATCAGTGAACAAAAAGAGACCCAGTACTTC
cdr3_aa: CAISEQKETQYF

cdr3_length: 15
j_call: TRBJ2-3
v_call: TRBV20-1
d_call: TRBD2
clone_size: NA
cdr3_nt: TGCAGTGCTAGTTCCAGCGGGGGCCCCACAGATACGCAGTATTTT
cdr3_aa: CSASSSGGPTDTQYF

cdr3_length: 15
j_call: TRBJ1-2
v_call: TRBV4-2
d_call: NA
clone_size: many
cdr3_nt: TGTGCCAGCAGCCAAGGAACAGGCGCTAACTATGGCTACACCTTC
cdr3_aa: CASSQGTGANYGYTF